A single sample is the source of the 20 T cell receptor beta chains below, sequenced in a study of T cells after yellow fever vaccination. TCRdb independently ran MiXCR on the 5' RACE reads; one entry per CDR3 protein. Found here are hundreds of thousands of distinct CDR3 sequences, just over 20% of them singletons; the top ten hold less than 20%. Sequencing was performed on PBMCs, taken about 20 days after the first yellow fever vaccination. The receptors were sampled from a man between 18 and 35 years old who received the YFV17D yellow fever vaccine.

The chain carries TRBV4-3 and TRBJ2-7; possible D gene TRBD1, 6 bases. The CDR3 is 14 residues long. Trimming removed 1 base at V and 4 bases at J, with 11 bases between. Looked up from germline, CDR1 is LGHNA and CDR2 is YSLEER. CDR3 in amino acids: CASSQGTGRYEQYF. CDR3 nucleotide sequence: TGCGCCAGCAGCCAAGGTACAGGGCGGTACGAGCAGTACTTC.

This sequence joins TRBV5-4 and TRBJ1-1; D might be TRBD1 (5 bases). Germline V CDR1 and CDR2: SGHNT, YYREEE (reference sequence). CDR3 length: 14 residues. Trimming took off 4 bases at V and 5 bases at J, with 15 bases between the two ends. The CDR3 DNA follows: TGTGCCAGCAGCCGAACGGTAGGGGAAACTGAAGCTTTCTTT. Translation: CASSRTVGETEAFF.

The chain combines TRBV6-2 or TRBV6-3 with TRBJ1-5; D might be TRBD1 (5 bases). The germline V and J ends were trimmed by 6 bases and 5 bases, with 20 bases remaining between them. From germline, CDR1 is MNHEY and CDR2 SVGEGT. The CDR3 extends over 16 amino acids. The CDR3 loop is CASSPIHQGEDQPQHF. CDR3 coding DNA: TGTGCCAGCAGCCCTATCCATCAAGGGGAAGATCAGCCCCAGCATTTT.

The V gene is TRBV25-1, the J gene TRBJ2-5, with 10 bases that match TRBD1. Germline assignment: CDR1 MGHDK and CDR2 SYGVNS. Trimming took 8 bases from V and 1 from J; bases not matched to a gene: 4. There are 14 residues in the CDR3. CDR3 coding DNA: TGTGCCAGCCGAAGACAGGGGGCCCAAGAGACCCAGTACTTC. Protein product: CASRRQGAQETQYF.

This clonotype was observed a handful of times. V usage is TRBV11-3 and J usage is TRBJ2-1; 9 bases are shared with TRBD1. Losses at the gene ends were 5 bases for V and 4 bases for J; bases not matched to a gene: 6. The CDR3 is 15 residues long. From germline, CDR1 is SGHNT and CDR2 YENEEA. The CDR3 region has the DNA TGTGCCAGCAGCACACGGACAGGGGCTTACAATGAGCAGTTCTTC. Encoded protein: CASSTRTGAYNEQFF.

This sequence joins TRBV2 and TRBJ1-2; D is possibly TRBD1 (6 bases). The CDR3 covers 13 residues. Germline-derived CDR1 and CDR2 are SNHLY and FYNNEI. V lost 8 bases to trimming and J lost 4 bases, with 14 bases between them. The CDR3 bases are TGTGCCAGCGGGGACACTCCCCGCTATGGCTACACCTTC. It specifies CASGDTPRYGYTF.

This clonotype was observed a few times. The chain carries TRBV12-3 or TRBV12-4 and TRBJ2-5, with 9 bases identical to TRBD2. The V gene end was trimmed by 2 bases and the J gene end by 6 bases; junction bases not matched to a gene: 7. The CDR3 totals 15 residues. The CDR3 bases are TGTGCCAGCAGTTTACAGGCTAGCGGGGTGCAGACCCAGTACTTC. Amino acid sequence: CASSLQASGVQTQYF.

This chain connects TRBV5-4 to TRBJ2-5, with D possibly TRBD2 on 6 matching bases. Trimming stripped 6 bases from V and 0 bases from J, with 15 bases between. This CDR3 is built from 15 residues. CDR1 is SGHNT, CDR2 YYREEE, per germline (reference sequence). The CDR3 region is CASNSLANNQETQYF. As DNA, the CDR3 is TGTGCCAGCAACAGTCTAGCGAACAACCAAGAGACCCAGTACTTC.

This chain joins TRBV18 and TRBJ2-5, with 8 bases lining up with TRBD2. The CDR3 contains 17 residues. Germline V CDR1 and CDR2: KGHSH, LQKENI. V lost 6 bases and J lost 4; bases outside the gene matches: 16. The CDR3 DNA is TGTGCCAGCTCCCTATCCAGCGGGGGCACCTCCAGAGAGACCCAGTACTTC. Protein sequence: CASSLSSGGTSRETQYF. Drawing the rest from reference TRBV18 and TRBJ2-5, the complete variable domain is NAGVMQNPRHLVRRRGQEARLRCSPMKGHSHVYWYRQLPEEGLKFMVYLQKENIIDESGMPKERFSAEFPKEGPSILRIQQVVRGDSAAYFCASSLSSGGTSRETQYFGPGTRLLVL.

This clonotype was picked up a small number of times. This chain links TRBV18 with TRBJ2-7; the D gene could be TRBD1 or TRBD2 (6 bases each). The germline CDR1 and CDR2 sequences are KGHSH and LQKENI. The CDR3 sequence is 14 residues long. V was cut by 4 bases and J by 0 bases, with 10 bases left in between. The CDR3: CASSHGGYSYEQYF. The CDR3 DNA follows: TGTGCCAGCTCACACGGGGGCTACTCCTACGAGCAGTACTTC.

The CDR3 here is CASSGPWGGSTDTQYF. In DNA, the CDR3 is TGTGCCAGCAGCGGTCCGTGGGGGGGGAGCACAGATACGCAGTATTTT. The chain joins TRBV9 to TRBJ2-3, with 7 bases that match TRBD2. Germline V gives CDR1 SGDLS, CDR2 YYNGEE. The CDR3 length is 16 residues. J gave up 0 bases and V 3 bases, and 7 bases lay outside the gene matches.

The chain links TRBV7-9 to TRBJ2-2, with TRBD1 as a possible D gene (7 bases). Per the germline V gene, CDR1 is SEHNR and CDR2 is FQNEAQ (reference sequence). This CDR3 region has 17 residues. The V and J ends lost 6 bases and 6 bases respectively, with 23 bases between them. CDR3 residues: CASSRRGGGELAGELFF. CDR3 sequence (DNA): TGTGCCAGCAGTCGCCGTGGAGGGGGCGAGTTGGCCGGGGAGCTGTTTTTT.

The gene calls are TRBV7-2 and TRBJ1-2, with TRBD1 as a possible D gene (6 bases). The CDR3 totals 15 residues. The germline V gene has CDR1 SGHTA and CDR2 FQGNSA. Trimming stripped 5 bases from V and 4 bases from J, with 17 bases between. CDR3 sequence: CASSPELRGTYGYTF. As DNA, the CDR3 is TGTGCCAGCAGCCCGGAGCTAAGGGGGACCTATGGCTACACCTTC.

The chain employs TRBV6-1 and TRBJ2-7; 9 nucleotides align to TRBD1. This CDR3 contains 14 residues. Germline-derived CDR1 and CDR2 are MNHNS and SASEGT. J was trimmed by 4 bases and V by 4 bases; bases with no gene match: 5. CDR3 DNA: TGTGCCAGCAGTGGCGGGGACAGGGTTTACGAGCAGTACTTC. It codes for CASSGGDRVYEQYF.

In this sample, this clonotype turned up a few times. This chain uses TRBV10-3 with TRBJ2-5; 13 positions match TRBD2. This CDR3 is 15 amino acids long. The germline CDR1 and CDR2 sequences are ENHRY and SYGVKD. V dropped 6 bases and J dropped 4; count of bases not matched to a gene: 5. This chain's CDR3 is CAISPGLAGLETQYF. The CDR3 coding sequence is TGTGCCATCAGCCCGGGACTAGCGGGGCTAGAGACCCAGTACTTC.

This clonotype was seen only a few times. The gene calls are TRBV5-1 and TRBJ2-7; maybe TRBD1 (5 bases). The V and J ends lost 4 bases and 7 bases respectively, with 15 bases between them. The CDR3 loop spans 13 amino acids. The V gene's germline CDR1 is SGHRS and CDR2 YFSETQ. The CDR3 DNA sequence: TGCGCCAGCAGCGGCCCAGGGTCTGAAGAGCAGTACTTC. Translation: CASSGPGSEEQYF.

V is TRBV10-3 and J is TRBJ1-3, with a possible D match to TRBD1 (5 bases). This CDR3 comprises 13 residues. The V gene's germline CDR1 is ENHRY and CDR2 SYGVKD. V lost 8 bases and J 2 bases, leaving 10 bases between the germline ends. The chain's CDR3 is CAILGGAGNTIYF. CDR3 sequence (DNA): TGTGCCATCCTGGGAGGGGCTGGAAACACCATATATTTT.

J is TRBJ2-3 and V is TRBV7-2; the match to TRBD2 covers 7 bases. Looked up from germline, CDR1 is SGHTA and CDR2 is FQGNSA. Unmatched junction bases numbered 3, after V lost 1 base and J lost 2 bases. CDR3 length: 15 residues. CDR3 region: CASSLVAGDTDTQYF. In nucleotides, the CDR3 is TGTGCCAGCAGCTTAGTGGCGGGGGACACAGATACGCAGTATTTT.

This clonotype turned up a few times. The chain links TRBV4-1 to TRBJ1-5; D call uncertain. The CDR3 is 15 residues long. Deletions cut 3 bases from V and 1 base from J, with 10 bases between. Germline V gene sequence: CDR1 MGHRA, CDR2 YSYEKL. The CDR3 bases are TGCGCCAGCAGCCACCGCTCGGTGAGCAATCAGCCCCAGCATTTT. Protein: CASSHRSVSNQPQHF.

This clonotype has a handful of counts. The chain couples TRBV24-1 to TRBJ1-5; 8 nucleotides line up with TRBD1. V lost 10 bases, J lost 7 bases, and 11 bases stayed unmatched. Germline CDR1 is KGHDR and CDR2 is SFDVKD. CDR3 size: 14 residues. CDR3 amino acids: CATGQGPGIQPQHF. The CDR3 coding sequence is TGTGCCACAGGACAGGGCCCAGGGATCCAGCCCCAGCATTTT.